This T cell receptor beta chain was documented in a study of beta chain features in type 1 diabetes. Study-level background: Regarding age, gender and cell yields, patients proved similar to healthy donors. Study findings and constraints: When Type 1 diabetes patients were examined, their TCRB CDR3s proved moderately but significantly shorter in all four CD4+ subsets. A possible short-template PCR bias applies equally to patients and controls.

The CDR3 length is 14 residues. The germline CDR1 and CDR2 sequences are SEHNR and FQNEAQ (reference sequence). The V end was cut by 4 bases, the J end by 1 base, with 8 bases between. Of the isolated RNA, all was reverse transcribed, and so the sequenced material was expressed TCRB transcripts. Produced via immunoSEQ multiplex PCR; TCRdb's table is partial and in-frame only. The sample carries around 340,000 clones, roughly 9% recorded once. This clone was counted a few times. The target antigen is unknown. Sequenced input: central memory CD4+ T cells from blood. V gene TRBV7-9 combines with J gene TRBJ1-3, with unresolved D. This clonotype was sampled from a man aged 25-45 years with type 1 diabetes. The CDR3 DNA reads as TGTGCCAGCAGCTCGGACCGATCTGGAAACACCATATATTTT. It translates to CASSSDRSGNTIYF.